This passage covers 15 T cell receptor beta chains from one sample sequenced in a study of T cells in women clearing cervical HPV infection. Libraries were prepared by immunoSEQ multiplex PCR; TCRdb keeps only in-frame clonotypes and omits some of them. Its table lists about 34,000 clones. The source material was blood buffy coat. Receptors originate from a woman aged 18 to 75 with a cervical HPV16 infection that either progressed to CIN3+ or cleared (not recorded which).

With respect to this clone: The CDR3 goes on 3 residues after the read ends, and that part is filled in from the germline J gene. The chain employs TRBV18 and TRBJ1-2; TRBD1 aligns across 9 bases. The germline V gene has CDR1 KGHSH and CDR2 LQKENI. The V segment lost 2 bases and the J segment 6 bases; nucleotides outside the gene matches: 7. The CDR3 contains 15 residues. CDR3 residues: CASSPLDRGGDGYTF. CDR3 DNA, as far as it was read: TGTGCCAGCTCACCATTGGACAGGGGCGGGGATGGC. Based on the CDR3 plus reference TRBV18 and TRBJ1-2, the full variable domain is NAGVMQNPRHLVRRRGQEARLRCSPMKGHSHVYWYRQLPEEGLKFMVYLQKENIIDESGMPKERFSAEFPKEGPSILRIQQVVRGDSAAYFCASSPLDRGGDGYTFGSGTRLTVV.

Remarks on this clone: Read coverage stops 3 residues before the CDR3 terminus; the germline J gene supplies the remainder. This chain joins TRBV10-3 and TRBJ2-2, with D maybe TRBD1 (5 bases). Trimming stripped 0 bases from V and 7 bases from J, with 9 bases between. The germline V gene encodes CDR1 ENHRY and CDR2 SYGVKD. This CDR3 spans 14 amino acids. CDR3 in amino acids: CAISESGQNGELFF. Incomplete CDR3 DNA: TGTGCCATCAGTGAGTCGGGGCAGAACGGGGAG.

Points on this clone: The CDR3 end falls 3 residues outside the read, so it is completed with the germline J gene. This sequence joins TRBV7-3 and TRBJ2-5; 7 nucleotides match TRBD2. The J segment lost 4 bases and the V segment lost 2 bases, leaving 10 bases of the junction unmatched. In germline, CDR1 is SGHTA, CDR2 FQGTGA. This CDR3 has 16 residues. Partial CDR3 DNA: TGTGCCAGCAGCTTAGGGGGGGGTGGTGTAACAGAGACC. It specifies CASSLGGGGVTET. The entire CDR3 is CASSLGGGGVTETQYF.

Concerning this clone: The read stops 3 residues short of the end of the CDR3; the missing end is completed from the germline J gene. The V and J genes are TRBV20-1 and TRBJ2-7; 10 nucleotides align to TRBD2. The length of the CDR3 is 16 residues. Germline loops: CDR1 DFQATT, CDR2 SNEGSKA (reference sequence). Trimming removed 1 base from V and 1 base from J; junction bases left unmatched: 7. Here the CDR3 reads CSARAPGLARSYEQYF. The covered CDR3 bases are TGCAGTGCTAGAGCCCCGGGACTAGCGCGATCCTACGAG.

The CDR3 region is CASSSRDYTDTQYF. The sequenced CDR3 bases are TGTGCCAGCAGCTCGCGGGACTATACAGATACG. This chain links TRBV11-2 with TRBJ2-3, with 7 bases that match TRBD2. The read finishes 3 residues shy of the CDR3 end, and the germline J gene is used to complete it. The CDR3 covers 14 residues. The J segment lost 3 bases and the V segment lost 4 bases, leaving 4 bases of the junction unmatched. CDR1 is SGHAT and CDR2 is FQNNGV in the germline V gene.

With respect to this clone: Read data end 3 residues before the CDR3 end; the end is taken from the germline J gene. The V and J genes are TRBV30 and TRBJ1-1; D remains unclear. The V end lost 0 bases, the J end lost 5 bases, and 10 bases lay between the germline ends. The CDR3 sequence is 13 residues long. Germline CDR1 and CDR2: GTSNPN and SVGIG (reference sequence). CDR3 DNA (partial): TGTGCCTGGAGTGTCGGGGAGAGGACTGAA. Encoded protein: CAWSVGERTE. The full-length CDR3 reads as CAWSVGERTEAFF. The whole variable domain, remainder taken from reference TRBV30 and TRBJ1-1, is SQTIHQWPATLVQPVGSPLSLECTVEGTSNPNLYWYRQAAGRGLQLLFYSVGIGQISSEVPQNLSASRPQDRQFILSSKKLLLSDSGFYLCAWSVGERTEAFFGQGTRLTVV.

Worth noting for this clone: The read finishes 3 residues shy of the CDR3 end, and the germline J gene is used to complete it. The genes are TRBV7-9 and TRBJ2-3; TRBD2 aligns across 8 bases. Germline values: CDR1 SEHNR, CDR2 FQNEAQ (reference sequence). The CDR3 has 15 amino acids. Losses at the gene ends were 5 bases for V and 2 bases for J; bases not matched to a gene: 6. This CDR3 reads CASSPSGRITDTQYF. The covered CDR3 bases are TGTGCCAGCAGCCCAAGCGGGAGAATCACAGATACG.

The CDR3 loop is CASRDSGTVASEQFF. The sequenced CDR3 bases are TGTGCCAGCAGGGATAGCGGGACTGTCGCATCTGAG. The gene calls are TRBV2 and TRBJ2-1; 8 bases are shared with TRBD2. Read sequence stops 3 residues before the CDR3 end, and the germline J gene provides the missing end. In germline, CDR1 is SNHLY, CDR2 FYNNEI. The CDR3 runs to 15 residues. The trim removed 6 bases at V and 9 bases at J, leaving 13 bases unmatched.

Concerning this clone itself: The DNA ends 3 residues before the CDR3 does, and the rest of the CDR3 is filled in from the germline J gene. The V and J genes are TRBV7-9 and TRBJ1-2, with TRBD1 matching 7 bases. Germline assignment: CDR1 SEHNR and CDR2 FQNEAQ (reference sequence). The J segment lost 6 bases and the V segment lost 1 base, leaving 2 bases of the junction unmatched. The CDR3 is 13 residues long. The chain's CDR3 is CASSLVQGNGYTF. CDR3 bases read: TGTGCCAGCAGCTTAGTACAGGGGAATGGC.

With regard to this clone: Read data end 3 residues before the CDR3 end; the end is taken from the germline J gene. The chain employs TRBV7-9 and TRBJ2-5; D may be TRBD2 (6 bases). V was cut by 0 bases and J by 5 bases, with 13 bases left in between. There are 15 residues in the CDR3. From germline, CDR1 is SEHNR and CDR2 FQNEAQ (reference sequence). The part of the CDR3 DNA that was read is TGTGCCAGCAGCTTAGCCTCCGGGACTGGCGAGACC. Residues: CASSLASGTGET. The whole CDR3 reads CASSLASGTGETQYF.

A remark on this clone: The CDR3 extends 3 residues past the end of the read, so its final part is completed from the germline J gene. The chain uses TRBV5-1 and TRBJ2-3; tentatively, D is TRBD1 (5 bases). CDR1 and CDR2 (germline): SGHRS, YFSETQ. This CDR3 region has 14 residues. Trimming left V 4 bases short and J 0 bases short, with 9 bases between. Incomplete CDR3 DNA: TGCGCCAGCAGCAAGACAGTGAGCACAGATACG. Translating it yields CASSKTVSTDT. From start to end, the CDR3 is CASSKTVSTDTQYF.

To note about this clone: The CDR3 extends 3 residues past the end of the read, so its final part is completed from the germline J gene. V gene TRBV7-2 combines with J gene TRBJ1-5; D possibly corresponds to TRBD1 (5 bases). Germline V gene data show CDR1 as SGHTA and CDR2 as FQGNSA. The length of the CDR3 is 15 residues. Between the trimmed V and J ends, which lost 5 bases and 0 bases, there was a span of 11 bases. The CDR3 protein is CASSATRGSNQPQHF. The DNA read from the CDR3 is TGTGCCAGCAGCGCCACGAGGGGTAGCAATCAGCCC.

By frequency, this clone is medium-sized. The read gets to within 3 residues of the CDR3 end, and the germline J gene fills in the rest. The genes are TRBV19 and TRBJ1-6, with a possible D match to TRBD1 (5 bases). Trimming took off 1 base at V and 7 bases at J, with 14 bases between the two ends. Germline CDR1 LNHDA, CDR2 SQIVND (reference sequence). This CDR3 is built from 16 residues. The part of the CDR3 DNA that was read is TGTGCCAGTAGTATAGCCGTCCAGGGTGGAAATTCACCC. Its protein is CASSIAVQGGNSP. The complete CDR3 reads CASSIAVQGGNSPLHF.

Regarding this clone: The CDR3 end lies 3 residues beyond the end of the read and is filled in from the germline J gene. This chain uses TRBV5-1 with TRBJ1-2, with 8 nucleotides matching TRBD1. Losses at the gene ends were 4 bases for V and 3 bases for J; bases not matched to a gene: 5. The CDR3 runs to 14 residues. CDR1 and CDR2 from the germline V gene are SGHRS and YFSETQ. CDR3 amino acids: CASSRGGQDYGYTF. The CDR3 bases that were read are TGCGCCAGCAGCAGGGGGGGACAGGACTATGGC.

To note about this clone: Sequencing ends 3 residues short of the CDR3 end; the germline J gene provides the rest. V is TRBV19 and J is TRBJ2-3; a possible D gene is TRBD2 (6 bases). This CDR3 has 14 residues. The germline CDR1 and CDR2 sequences are LNHDA and SQIVND (reference sequence). With 5 bases removed from V and 2 bases from J, the gap between germline ends came to 11 bases. CDR3 loop: CASSDSGLTDTQYF. The covered CDR3 bases are TGTGCCAGTAGTGATAGCGGACTCACAGATACG.